One and the same sample provided the 29 T cell receptor beta chains below, sequenced in a study of blood T cell repertoires in COVID-19. The data were produced by immunoSEQ multiplex PCR, yet TCRdb's version contains in-frame clones alone and is incomplete. The sample records around 60,000 clones, around 82% being singletons. The sequenced sample consisted of peripheral blood. Receptors originate from a man between 60 and 75 years old with acute or convalescent COVID-19.

J is TRBJ1-6 and V is TRBV18; TRBD1 matches 9 bases. The junction had 5 bases not matched to a gene; V was cut back by 6 bases and J by 5 bases. The CDR3 totals 15 residues. The V gene's germline CDR1 is KGHSH and CDR2 LQKENI. Here the CDR3 DNA reads TGTGCCAGCTCGGTAGACAGGGGGAATAATTCACCCCTCCACTTT. It encodes CASSVDRGNNSPLHF.

This rearrangement joins TRBV6-5 to TRBJ1-5; TRBD1 agrees at 8 bases. Trimming cost V 5 bases and J 2 bases; bases outside gene matches: 5. CDR1 MNHEY and CDR2 SVGAGI come from the germline V gene. This CDR3 region has 15 residues. The CDR3 is CASSLDRAGNQPQHF. The CDR3 coding sequence is TGTGCCAGCAGTCTGGACAGGGCCGGCAATCAGCCCCAGCATTTT.

The chain carries TRBV6-5 and TRBJ1-1; 8 positions agree with TRBD1. Germline assignment: CDR1 MNHEY and CDR2 SVGAGI. The CDR3 consists of 14 residues. Trimming cost V 0 bases and J 7 bases; bases outside gene matches: 4. CDR3 DNA sequence: TGTGCCAGCAGTTACTCAACAGGGGGGCGTGAAGCTTTCTTT. Translating gives CASSYSTGGREAFF.

The J gene is TRBJ2-1, the V gene TRBV5-1; D unresolved. This CDR3 is built from 14 residues. V lost 4 bases to trimming and J lost 12 bases, with 20 bases between them. CDR1 and CDR2 from the germline V gene are SGHRS and YFSETQ. The CDR3 nucleotides read TGCGCCAGCAGCCCCGATCATCATAGCTTCGGGCAGTTCTTC. This codes for CASSPDHHSFGQFF.

This clone was seen once. The V gene is TRBV4-2, the J gene TRBJ2-3; D perhaps matches TRBD2 (5 bases). Looked up from germline, CDR1 is LGHNA and CDR2 is YNFKEQ. The germline V and J ends were trimmed by 0 bases and 0 bases, with 10 bases remaining between them. The CDR3 is made up of 16 amino acids. The CDR3: CASSQEGLSSTDTQYF. Written as DNA, the CDR3 is TGTGCCAGCAGCCAAGAAGGACTTTCTAGCACAGATACGCAGTATTTT.

For the CDR3, the DNA is TGTGCCAGCTCACCACCCGGACGGACAGGTTCAACCGAGAAACTGTTTTTT. Its translation: CASSPPGRTGSTEKLFF. This chain links TRBV18 with TRBJ1-4; 7 bases line up with TRBD1. The V and J ends lost 0 bases and 11 bases, in that order; junction bases with no gene match: 15. The CDR3 runs to 17 residues. CDR1 KGHSH and CDR2 LQKENI come from the germline V gene.

The chain links TRBV1 to TRBJ1-1; the DNA was not used to check the table's D call, TRBD1. TRBV1 is given as a pseudogene. The CDR3 length is 13 residues. CDR3 DNA sequence: TGCACCAGCAGCCAAGGGCTGCACACTGAAGCTTTCTTT. The encoded protein is CTSSQGLHTEAFF.

This clone appeared a single time. The chain joins TRBV15 to TRBJ2-5, with TRBD2 matching over 8 bases. The CDR3 sequence is 14 residues long. CDR1 is LNHNV and CDR2 is YYDKDF in the germline V gene (reference sequence). The V segment lost 3 bases and the J segment 5 bases; nucleotides outside the gene matches: 5. CDR3 residues: CATSRAGGTETQYF. As DNA, the CDR3 is TGTGCCACCAGCAGGGCGGGGGGCACGGAGACCCAGTACTTC.

This clone was recorded a few times. V gene TRBV30 combines with J gene TRBJ1-2, with D possibly being TRBD1 (5 bases). This CDR3 contains 11 residues. From germline, CDR1 is GTSNPN and CDR2 SVGIG (reference sequence). CDR3 region: CTLGAGYGYTF. In DNA, the CDR3 is TGTACCTTAGGGGCAGGCTATGGCTACACCTTC.

The chain carries TRBV12-3 or TRBV12-4 and TRBJ1-1, with D possibly TRBD1 on 5 matching bases. V was pared by 8 bases and J by 3 bases, with 13 bases between. This CDR3 comprises 13 residues. This CDR3 reads CASRRRGYTEAFF. Here the CDR3 DNA reads TGTGCCAGCCGCCGGAGGGGCTACACTGAAGCTTTCTTT.

This clone occurred once. V and J are TRBV25-1 and TRBJ2-5; no reliable D call. The CDR3 is 13 residues long. Germline V CDR1 and CDR2: MGHDK, SYGVNS. The V end lost 0 bases, the J end lost 2 bases, and 4 bases lay between the germline ends. CDR3 coding DNA: TGTGCCAGCAGTGAATACGTACAAGAGACCCAGTACTTC. Protein sequence: CASSEYVQETQYF.

V gene TRBV5-1 combines with J gene TRBJ2-2; TRBD2 matches 9 bases. This CDR3 region has 15 residues. The V gene end was trimmed by 4 bases and the J gene end by 3 bases; junction bases not matched to a gene: 4. Germline V lookup: CDR1 SGHRS, CDR2 YFSETQ. The DNA for the CDR3 is TGCGCCAGCAGCCTTAGCGGGGGCTACACCGGGGAGCTGTTTTTT. Amino acid sequence: CASSLSGGYTGELFF.

V gene TRBV5-5 combines with J gene TRBJ2-2; D is undetermined. The germline V gene encodes CDR1 SGHKS and CDR2 YYEKEE (reference sequence). This CDR3 has 12 amino acids. V lost 0 bases, J lost 6 bases, and 3 bases lay in between. The CDR3 here is CASSLASGELFF. CDR3 coding DNA: TGTGCCAGCAGCTTGGCCTCCGGGGAGCTGTTTTTT.

This clone was seen only once. This chain links TRBV5-4 with TRBJ1-2; 12 nucleotides line up with TRBD1. The V segment lost 6 bases and the J segment 7 bases; nucleotides outside the gene matches: 10. Germline V CDR1 and CDR2: SGHNT, YYREEE (reference sequence). The CDR3 runs 15 residues. The CDR3 is CASTPRDRGPAGYTF. The DNA for the CDR3 is TGTGCCAGCACCCCCCGGGACAGGGGGCCGGCTGGCTACACCTTC. Filled out from reference TRBV5-4 and TRBJ1-2, the complete variable domain reads ETGVTQSPTHLIKTRGQQVTLRCSSQSGHNTVSWYQQALGQGPQFIFQYYREEENGRGNFPPRFSGLQFPNYSSELNVNALELDDSALYLCASTPRDRGPAGYTFGSGTRLTVV.

The chain carries TRBV5-4 and TRBJ2-6; D remains ambiguous. The CDR3 loop spans 17 amino acids. The V and J ends lost 6 bases and 0 bases respectively, with 16 bases between them. Germline V gene sequence: CDR1 SGHNT, CDR2 YYREEE (reference sequence). The CDR3 reads CASTTLTKSSGANVLTF. The DNA for the CDR3 is TGTGCCAGCACCACCCTGACAAAGAGCTCTGGGGCCAACGTCCTGACTTTC.

This chain connects TRBV4-2 to TRBJ2-5; D gene unclear. Looked up from germline, CDR1 is LGHNA and CDR2 is YNFKEQ. V was clipped by 0 bases and J by 5 bases, with 10 bases between them. The CDR3 sequence is 14 residues long. This CDR3 is CASSQDIRSETQYF. The CDR3 DNA sequence: TGTGCCAGCAGCCAAGATATCAGGTCTGAGACCCAGTACTTC.

V and J are TRBV5-1 and TRBJ2-2; no definite D call. V lost 4 bases to trimming and J lost 6 bases, with 13 bases between them. The CDR3 is 14 amino acids. Germline CDR1 reads SGHRS; CDR2 reads YFSETQ. Here the CDR3 DNA reads TGCGCCAGCAGCCTGGACGGTAACGCCGGGGAGCTGTTTTTT. Amino acids: CASSLDGNAGELFF.

The chain has TRBV5-1 and TRBJ1-4; D may be TRBD1 (6 bases). V shed 0 bases and J shed 8 bases, with 11 bases lying between them. Germline-derived CDR1 and CDR2 are SGHRS and YFSETQ. The CDR3 is 14 amino acids. The CDR3 DNA reads as TGCGCCAGCAGCTTGGACAGGGAAGGCGAAAAACTGTTTTTT. Protein: CASSLDREGEKLFF.

The rearrangement links TRBV4-1 to TRBJ2-5; D is possibly TRBD2 (6 bases). CDR1 is MGHRA, CDR2 YSYEKL, per germline. The CDR3 spans 16 residues. V was cut by 4 bases and J by 2 bases, with 17 bases left in between. The CDR3 sequence: CASSLTFGGTQETQYF. CDR3 DNA sequence: TGCGCCAGCAGCCTGACTTTTGGCGGGACTCAAGAGACCCAGTACTTC.

The J gene is TRBJ1-5, the V gene TRBV13, with 9 bases identical to TRBD1. Trimming cost V 5 bases and J 2 bases; bases outside gene matches: 13. Per the germline V gene, CDR1 is PRHDT and CDR2 is FYEKMQ (reference sequence). This CDR3 comprises 18 residues. The CDR3 loop reads CASSSRDRVVGGNQPQHF. In DNA form, the CDR3 reads TGTGCCAGCAGCAGCCGGGACAGGGTAGTGGGAGGCAATCAGCCCCAGCATTTT.

The CDR3 is CASSSYRGQDEQYF. The CDR3 coding sequence is TGTGCCAGCAGCTCCTACAGGGGACAGGACGAGCAGTACTTC. V and J are TRBV3-1 (or the pseudogene TRBV3-2) and TRBJ2-7, with TRBD1 matching 8 bases. In germline, CDR1 is LGHDT, CDR2 YNNKEL (reference sequence). The CDR3 consists of 14 residues. Losses at the gene ends were 5 bases for V and 5 bases for J; bases not matched to a gene: 8.

This clone has more than one count but fewer than ten. The rearrangement uses TRBV9 and TRBJ2-5; 8 bases fit TRBD1. This CDR3 is built from 16 residues. The trim removed 4 bases at V and 0 bases at J, leaving 8 bases unmatched. Germline V CDR1 and CDR2: SGDLS, YYNGEE. This chain's CDR3 is CASSHRTGKNQETQYF. CDR3 coding DNA: TGTGCCAGCAGCCACCGGACAGGGAAGAACCAAGAGACCCAGTACTTC. Using reference TRBV9 and TRBJ2-5 for the parts outside the CDR3, the full variable domain is DSGVTQTPKHLITATGQRVTLRCSPRSGDLSVYWYQQSLDQGLQFLIQYYNGEERAKGNILERFSAQQFPDLHSELNLSSLELGDSALYFCASSHRTGKNQETQYFGPGTRLLVL.

CDR3 sequence: CASRAGGTNTEAFF. Here the CDR3 DNA reads TGTGCCAGCAGGGCAGGGGGCACGAACACTGAAGCTTTCTTT. V usage is TRBV6-5 and J usage is TRBJ1-1; TRBD1 agrees at 8 bases. J gave up 1 base and V 6 bases, and 4 bases lay outside the gene matches. This CDR3 has 14 residues. Germline loops: CDR1 MNHEY, CDR2 SVGAGI.

The V call is TRBV7-6, the J call TRBJ1-3; D uncertain. Trimming stripped 4 bases from V and 0 bases from J, with 7 bases between. The V gene's germline CDR1 is SGHVS and CDR2 FNYEAQ. This CDR3 region has 14 residues. The CDR3 reads CASSSGNSGNTIYF. The CDR3 coding sequence is TGTGCCAGCAGCTCGGGGAACTCTGGAAACACCATATATTTT.

This chain uses TRBV6-5 with TRBJ2-5, with TRBD2 matching over 11 bases. The CDR3 consists of 16 residues. Trimming took 2 bases from V and 5 from J; bases not matched to a gene: 7. Germline loops: CDR1 MNHEY, CDR2 SVGAGI. The CDR3 DNA reads TGTGCCAGCAGTTACGCCCTAGCGGGGGGCAGGGAGACCCAGTACTTC. It codes for CASSYALAGGRETQYF.

In its sample, this clone was seen a few times. V usage is TRBV9 and J usage is TRBJ1-1; 8 bases match TRBD1. CDR3 length: 16 residues. Germline CDR1 reads SGDLS; CDR2 reads YYNGEE. V gave up 5 bases and J gave up 1 base; unmatched junction bases: 10. The CDR3 nucleotides are TGTGCCAGCAGTCCTCACGCGGGACAGGAGAACACTGAAGCTTTCTTT. This translates into CASSPHAGQENTEAFF. The full variable domain, completed using reference TRBV9 and TRBJ1-1, is DSGVTQTPKHLITATGQRVTLRCSPRSGDLSVYWYQQSLDQGLQFLIQYYNGEERAKGNILERFSAQQFPDLHSELNLSSLELGDSALYFCASSPHAGQENTEAFFGQGTRLTVV.

The chain is built from TRBV7-8 and TRBJ2-7; unclear D gene. Trimming took 1 base from V and 3 from J, leaving 13 bases between them. Germline V gene lookup returns CDR1 SGHVS and CDR2 FQNEAQ. The CDR3 extends over 15 amino acids. CDR3 residues: CASSLGASPLYEQYF. The CDR3 region has the DNA TGTGCCAGCAGCTTAGGTGCGTCCCCTCTCTACGAGCAGTACTTC.

This clone was detected a few times. In DNA, the CDR3 is TGTGCCAGCATTTTCGGGCAGGGGCAAGAAAAACTGTTTTTT. Translating it yields CASIFGQGQEKLFF. The chain carries TRBV2 and TRBJ1-4; D is possibly TRBD1 (6 bases). Germline V gene lookup returns CDR1 SNHLY and CDR2 FYNNEI. V lost 7 bases and J lost 8, with 17 bases in between. The CDR3 has 14 amino acids.

This clone was seen just once. CDR3 amino acids: CASSTTGLAKNIQYF. The CDR3 bases are TGTGCCAGCAGCACGACAGGGCTAGCCAAAAACATTCAGTACTTC. This chain links TRBV7-9 with TRBJ2-4, with TRBD1 identical over 7 bases. V shed 5 bases and J 0 bases; nucleotides not matched to a gene: 4. CDR1 and CDR2 (germline): SEHNR, FQNEAQ (reference sequence). The CDR3 loop spans 15 amino acids. Drawing the rest from reference TRBV7-9 and TRBJ2-4, the complete variable domain is DTGVSQNPRHKITKRGQNVTFRCDPISEHNRLYWYRQTLGQGPEFLTYFQNEAQLEKSRLLSDRFSAERPKGSFSTLEIQRTEQGDSAMYLCASSTTGLAKNIQYFGAGTRLSVL.